Below, 10 T cell receptor beta chains from the same sample are listed, as sequenced in a study of cytomegalovirus exposure and HLA in healthy donors. Amplification used 60 Vbeta primers and 13 Jbeta primers. TCRdb's table, derived via immunoSEQ multiplex PCR, lists solely in-frame clones and lacks some. This sample carries approximately 200,000 clones, approximately 79% of them seen once, and the ten largest clones take approximately 4%. What was sequenced was PBMCs. All receptors derive from a woman aged 25-40 years in good health and CMV-seropositive.

The V gene is TRBV19, the J gene TRBJ1-1, with a tentative D call TRBD1 (5 bases). Trimming stripped 7 bases from V and 4 bases from J, with 16 bases between. The CDR3 length is 14 residues. Germline loops: CDR1 LNHDA, CDR2 SQIVND (reference sequence). Written as DNA, the CDR3 is TGTGCCAGTACCCGGGGGGGTGTGGCCACTGAAGCTTTCTTT. It translates to CASTRGGVATEAFF.

The rearrangement links TRBV7-8 to TRBJ2-7, with D maybe TRBD2 (6 bases). The CDR3 runs 13 residues. Trimming left V 5 bases short and J 0 bases short, with 8 bases between. CDR1 is SGHVS, CDR2 FQNEAQ, per germline. DNA of the CDR3: TGTGCCAGCAGCGCGGGACTCTCCTACGAGCAGTACTTC. Translated, it gives CASSAGLSYEQYF.

This clone occurred once. Other nucleotide sequences from this sample produce the same CDR3. V usage is TRBV27 and J usage is TRBJ1-1, with 8 positions matching TRBD1. The CDR3 loop spans 15 amino acids. The germline V gene encodes CDR1 MNHEY and CDR2 SMNVEV (reference sequence). Germline trimming cut 5 bases from V and 10 bases from J; bases unmatched to any gene: 15. The CDR3 DNA follows: TGTGCCAGCAGTCCGATATGGAGACAGGGGAACTTAGCTTTCTTT. Translating it yields CASSPIWRQGNLAFF.

This sequence joins TRBV9 and TRBJ2-6; maybe TRBD2 (6 bases). Trimming removed 6 bases from V and 0 bases from J, with 16 bases in between. This CDR3 spans 17 amino acids. CDR1 and CDR2 from the germline V gene are SGDLS and YYNGEE. CDR3 residues: CASTRGGGDSGANVLTF. Written as DNA, the CDR3 is TGTGCCAGCACTCGGGGAGGAGGAGACTCTGGGGCCAACGTCCTGACTTTC.

In regard to this clone: The sample holds other DNA sequences that translate to the same CDR3. This rearrangement joins TRBV11-3 to TRBJ2-6, with TRBD1 identical over 7 bases. The CDR3 length is 16 residues. The ends lost 1 base at V and 1 base at J; junction bases unmatched: 1. From germline, CDR1 is SGHNT and CDR2 YENEEA. Here the CDR3 DNA reads TGTGCCAGCAGCTTAGGGACAGGATCTGGGGCCAACGTCCTGACTTTC. Residues: CASSLGTGSGANVLTF.

The chain combines TRBV10-3 with TRBJ2-7; 9 positions match TRBD1. The CDR3 totals 14 residues. V dropped 5 bases and J dropped 5; count of bases not matched to a gene: 7. CDR1 ENHRY and CDR2 SYGVKD come from the germline V gene. The DNA for the CDR3 is TGTGCCATCAGTCCCGGGACAGGGATCAACGAGCAGTACTTC. Amino acid sequence: CAISPGTGINEQYF.

The chain couples TRBV5-1 to TRBJ1-2; TRBD1 might be the D (5 bases). V lost 4 bases and J 4 bases, leaving 8 bases between the germline ends. Germline values: CDR1 SGHRS, CDR2 YFSETQ. This CDR3 spans 12 amino acids. The chain's CDR3 is CASSEDTYGYTF. In nucleotides, the CDR3 is TGCGCCAGCAGCGAGGACACCTATGGCTACACCTTC.

The V gene is TRBV27, the J gene TRBJ2-4; D is perhaps TRBD1 (5 bases). With 2 bases removed from V and 8 bases from J, the gap between germline ends came to 7 bases. The CDR3 is made up of 12 amino acids. Per the germline V gene, CDR1 is MNHEY and CDR2 is SMNVEV (reference sequence). CDR3 sequence: CASSLPGHIQYF. The CDR3 nucleotides are TGTGCCAGCAGTTTACCAGGGCACATTCAGTACTTC.

The V call is TRBV30, the J call TRBJ2-7; D is unclear. V lost 2 bases and J lost 3, with 14 bases in between. Germline V gives CDR1 GTSNPN, CDR2 SVGIG (reference sequence). CDR3 length: 14 amino acids. CDR3 bases: TGTGCCTGGAGTCCCCAGTCGGGTCTCTACGAGCAGTACTTC. This codes for CAWSPQSGLYEQYF.

The chain couples TRBV10-2 to TRBJ2-3, with 12 bases identical to TRBD2. Germline-derived CDR1 and CDR2 are WSHSY and SAAADI. This CDR3 has 15 residues. The J segment lost 0 bases and the V segment lost 9 bases, leaving 4 bases of the junction unmatched. The CDR3 bases are TGCGCCAGGTCGACTAGCGGGGGAAGCACAGATACGCAGTATTTT. Translated: CARSTSGGSTDTQYF.